This record concerns one T cell receptor (beta chain) sequence. The data are from a study of identical twins. The CDR3 is 18 amino acids. CDR1 and CDR2 from the germline V gene are MGHRA and YSYEKL. Deletions cut 0 bases from V and 4 bases from J, with 16 bases between. In TCRdb, the 5' RACE reads were re-called with MiXCR into one record per CDR3 protein. Seen here are fewer than 650,000 distinct CDR3 sequences, 7% to 7.5% observed once, and the top ten hold 1.6%. This sample was shared with a second study, whose subject was yellow fever vaccine responses in identical twins.

The receptor comes from a young woman in good health. The sample consisted of PBMCs. The chain combines TRBV4-1 with TRBJ2-6, with D possibly being TRBD1 (5 bases). CDR3 DNA: TGCGCCAGCAGCCAAGAAGTGGCGACAGTAAGCGGGGCCAACGTCCTGACTTTC. Translated: CASSQEVATVSGANVLTF.